This T cell receptor beta chain is from a study of post-analysis software for immune sequencing data. Across the whole study: The study covered relapsing-remitting, secondary progressive and progressive-relapsing courses of multiple sclerosis. The study's findings and limits: Clustering by F measure revealed strong co-clustering among samples prepared together in one batch. Multiple sclerosis patients had significantly lower normalized Chao1 diversity than controls.

With respect to this clonotype: Antigen unknown.

Unique-molecular-identifier-tagged TCR beta cDNA libraries were used. Researchers reported some 500,000 cDNA molecules coming from approximately 1 to 10 million T cells. TCRdb reanalysed the PCR reads using MiXCR and keeps one entry per CDR3 protein. The table lists hundreds of thousands of distinct CDR3 sequences, 30% of them singletons. The clonotype originates from a girl aged 5-17 years with multiple sclerosis. Specimen: blood.

CDR3 nucleotide sequence: TGTGCCAGCAGGATCGTGGCGGGAACCAATGAGCAGTTCTTC. Protein: CASRIVAGTNEQFF. The genes are TRBV7-9 and TRBJ2-1, with D possibly being TRBD2 (6 bases). The CDR3 is made up of 14 amino acids. Germline CDR1 SEHNR, CDR2 FQNEAQ (reference sequence). V was trimmed by 6 bases and J by 6 bases, leaving 15 bases between them.